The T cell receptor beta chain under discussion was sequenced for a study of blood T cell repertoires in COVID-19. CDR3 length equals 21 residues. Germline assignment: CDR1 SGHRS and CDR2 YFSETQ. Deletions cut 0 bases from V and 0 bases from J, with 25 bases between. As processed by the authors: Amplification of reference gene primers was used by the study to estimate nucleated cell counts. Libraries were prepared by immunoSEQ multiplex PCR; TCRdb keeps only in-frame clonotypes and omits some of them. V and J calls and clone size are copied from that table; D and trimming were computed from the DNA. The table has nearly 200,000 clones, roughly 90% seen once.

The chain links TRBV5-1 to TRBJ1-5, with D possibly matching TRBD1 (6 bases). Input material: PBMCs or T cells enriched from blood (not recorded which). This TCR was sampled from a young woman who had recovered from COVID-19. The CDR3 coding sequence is TGCGCCAGCAGCTTGGTTCAGGGGACAAAATCCGGAAACTATAGCAATCAGCCCCAGCATTTT. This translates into CASSLVQGTKSGNYSNQPQHF.